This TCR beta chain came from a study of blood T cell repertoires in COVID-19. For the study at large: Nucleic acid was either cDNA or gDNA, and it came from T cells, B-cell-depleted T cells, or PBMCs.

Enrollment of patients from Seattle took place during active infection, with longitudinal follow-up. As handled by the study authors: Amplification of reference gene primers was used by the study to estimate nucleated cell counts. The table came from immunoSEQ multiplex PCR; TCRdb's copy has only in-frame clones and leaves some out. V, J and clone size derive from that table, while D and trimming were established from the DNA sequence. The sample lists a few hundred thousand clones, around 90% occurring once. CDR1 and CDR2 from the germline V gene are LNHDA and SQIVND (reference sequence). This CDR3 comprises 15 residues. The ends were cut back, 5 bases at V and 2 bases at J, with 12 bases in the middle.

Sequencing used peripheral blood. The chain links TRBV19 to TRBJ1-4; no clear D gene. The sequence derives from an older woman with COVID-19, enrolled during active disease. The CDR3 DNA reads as TGTGCCAGTAGTCCCAGTAGAGGTACTAATGAAAAACTGTTTTTT. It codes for CASSPSRGTNEKLFF. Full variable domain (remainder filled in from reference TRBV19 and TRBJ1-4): DGGITQSPKYLFRKEGQNVTLSCEQNLNHDAMYWYRQDPGQGLRLIYYSQIVNDFQKGDIAEGYSVSREKKESFPLTVTSAQKNPTAFYLCASSPSRGTNEKLFFGSGTQLSVL.